This T cell receptor (beta chain) was retrieved from a study of shared clonotypes between healthy human individuals (dated by TCRdb to the early 2020s). Background for the entire study: A few men and a couple of women, aged 18 to 49 years, made up the cohort. For each donor, CD4 naive and CD4 memory were each run on three plates, CD8 naive on two plates, and CD8 memory on one plate. The study deeply sequenced blood TCR repertoires of about 5 healthy adults to estimate repertoire size and the extent of clonotype sharing between individuals. To increase sequencing depth and limit assay-specific biases, different laboratories used diverse techniques to prepare libraries and sequence TCR repertoires. Between about 0.85 and 8.9 billion PBMCs per donor were obtained by leukapheresis. What the study reported, not specific to this receptor: Estimated clonotype richness was generally larger for naive than for memory subsets. Pairwise subsampling indicated that sequencing depth was expected to affect the degree of clonotype sharing among donors. Because the study included a small number of donors, the genetic and exposure-history diversity represented was limited. Approximately 5% of naive CD4, around 4% of naive CD8, approximately 2% of memory CD4, and approximately 0.4% of memory CD8 clonotypes were shared across several donors. Sampling was restricted to blood, and TCR repertoires in tissue are likely to differ from TCR repertoires in blood. Rarefaction of sorted-subset datasets indicated incomplete sequencing despite the large sequencing depth. Clonotypes shared by all four sorted-subset donors showed higher generation probabilities than non-shared clonotypes.

V sheds 5 bases and J sheds 10 bases, leaving 16 bases between their ends. From cysteine to phenylalanine, the CDR3 is 13 amino acids long. Only CDR3 DNA is held: 39 bases, read in frame from base 1. From a lookup of the germline V gene, CDR1 and CDR2 are SGHTA and FQGTGA. Using the deep immunoSEQ assay, multiplex PCR amplified TCR CDR3 regions from genomic DNA. Extracted genomic DNA from each cell subset was spread evenly across all wells of several immunoSEQ 96-well plates, with each plate serving as a replicate. For sorted subsets, 200 to 250 ng of genomic DNA, equivalent to roughly 33,000 T cell genomes, went into each replicate PCR. Purified libraries were quantified with a Qubit 3.0 fluorometer, sized on a Bioanalyzer 2100, and re-quantified with the KAPA Library Quantification kit. Every immunoSEQ 96-well plate was sequenced on a dedicated single-read 150-cycle Illumina NextSeq 550 flow cell. In the source study's methods: Because the immunoSEQ output held only junctional sequences and lacked quality scores, the filtering could not match the filtering applied to full-length reads. Sequences were annotated with PyIR, a Python wrapper for IgBLAST v1.9, using IMGT germline references to assign V/J genes and CDR3. Reads with weak V/J assignments (E-value above 1e-6), missing CDR3, stop codons, out-of-frame junctions, or ambiguous translated residues were removed. V3J clonotypes were defined as sequences sharing the same inferred V gene, J gene, and CDR3 amino acid sequence. The percentage overlap between two repertoires was calculated by dividing the number of shared unique clonotypes by the size of the smaller repertoire. Richness of each repertoire was evaluated using RTK rarefaction, the Chao1 estimator, and Recon v2.1 estimates of unobserved clonotypes. OLGA was used to compute generation probabilities for all TCRbeta clonotypes that the gDNA method yielded from a handful of donors. TCRdb provides this immuneACCESS table in a form limited to in-frame rearrangements. Some clones are lacking; in checked studies, under half of them reflect an unresolved V gene, and why the rest are absent is not known. That table is the source of V, J and clone size, and D and trimming were worked out from the DNA. For this sample the table gives about 95,000 clones, of which under 70% were detected only once. Of the sample, approximately 49% falls within the top ten clones.

About this clone: Its antigen remains undetermined. The sample holds no much larger clone one base away, and base qualities are not on file.

Donors were healthy HIV-negative adults with no recently reported acute infections or vaccinations. Only Caucasian adults living in Nashville, Tennessee, USA were represented among the donors. CD8 memory samples consisted of magnetically selected CD45RO+ cells combined with CCR7-negative CD45RA+ effector memory (TemRA) cells. Blood was obtained by leukapheresis, after which PBMCs were separated by Ficoll-Histopaque density gradient centrifugation and cryopreserved in liquid nitrogen vapor phase. Analytical flow cytometry was used to check the purity and quantity of each magnetically sorted T cell population. Genomic DNA was isolated from every sorted fraction and measured by UV absorbance on a Nanodrop 2000c.

This receptor was taken from a man aged 25 to 40 in good health. What was sequenced was memory CD8+ T cells sorted from blood. The label giving this sample's cell subset or site can be read as: CD45RO+ cells pooled with CCR7-negative TemRA cells. The V and J segments used are TRBV7-3 and TRBJ2-3; TRBD2 is a weak D gene call, 6 bases matching. The base sequence is TGTGCCAGCAGCCCCCCCGGGAGCCCGGCGCAGTATTTT. It specifies CASSPPGSPAQYF.